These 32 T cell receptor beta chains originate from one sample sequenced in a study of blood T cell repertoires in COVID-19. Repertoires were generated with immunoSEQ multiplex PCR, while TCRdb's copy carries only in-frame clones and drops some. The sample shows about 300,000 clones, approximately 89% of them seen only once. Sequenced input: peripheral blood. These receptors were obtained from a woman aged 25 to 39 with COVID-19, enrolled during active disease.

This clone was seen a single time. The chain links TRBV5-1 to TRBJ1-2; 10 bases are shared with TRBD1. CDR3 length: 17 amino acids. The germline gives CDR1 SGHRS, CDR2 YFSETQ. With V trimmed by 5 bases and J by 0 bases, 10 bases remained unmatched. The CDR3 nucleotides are TGCGCCAGCAGTCCCGTCCCCGGGACAGGGGCTAACTATGGCTACACCTTC. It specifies CASSPVPGTGANYGYTF.

CDR3 sequence: CASSFVRDGELFF. The CDR3 DNA reads as TGTGCCAGCAGCTTCGTACGGGACGGGGAGCTGTTTTTT. V usage is TRBV7-9 and J usage is TRBJ2-2, with a weak D call TRBD2 (5 bases). The V gene's germline CDR1 is SEHNR and CDR2 FQNEAQ (reference sequence). V gave up 3 bases and J gave up 7 bases, with 9 bases separating them. The CDR3 is made up of 13 amino acids.

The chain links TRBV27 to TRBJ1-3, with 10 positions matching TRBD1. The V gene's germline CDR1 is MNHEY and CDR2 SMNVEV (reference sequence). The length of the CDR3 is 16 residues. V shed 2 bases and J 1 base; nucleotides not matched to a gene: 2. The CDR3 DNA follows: TGTGCCAGCAGTTTAGGGACAGGGGAGTCTGGAAACACCATATATTTT. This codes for CASSLGTGESGNTIYF.

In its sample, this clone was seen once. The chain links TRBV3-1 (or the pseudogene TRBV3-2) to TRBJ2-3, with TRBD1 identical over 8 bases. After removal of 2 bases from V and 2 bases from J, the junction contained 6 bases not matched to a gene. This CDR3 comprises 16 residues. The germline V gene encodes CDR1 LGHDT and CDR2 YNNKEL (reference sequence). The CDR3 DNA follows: TGTGCCAGCAGCCAAAGGGCAGGGGGCTCCACAGATACGCAGTATTTT. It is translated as CASSQRAGGSTDTQYF.

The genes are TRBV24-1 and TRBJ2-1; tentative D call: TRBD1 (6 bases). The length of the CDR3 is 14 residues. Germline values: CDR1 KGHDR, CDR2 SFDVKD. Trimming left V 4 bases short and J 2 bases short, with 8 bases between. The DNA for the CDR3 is TGTGCCACCAGTGACGACAGGACCTACAATGAGCAGTTCTTC. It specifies CATSDDRTYNEQFF.

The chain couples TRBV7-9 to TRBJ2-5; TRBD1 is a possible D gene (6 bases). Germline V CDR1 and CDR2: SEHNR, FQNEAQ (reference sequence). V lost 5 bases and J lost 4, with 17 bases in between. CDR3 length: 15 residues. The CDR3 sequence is CASSPLGQIGETQYF. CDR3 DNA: TGTGCCAGCAGCCCTCTTGGACAGATCGGAGAGACCCAGTACTTC.

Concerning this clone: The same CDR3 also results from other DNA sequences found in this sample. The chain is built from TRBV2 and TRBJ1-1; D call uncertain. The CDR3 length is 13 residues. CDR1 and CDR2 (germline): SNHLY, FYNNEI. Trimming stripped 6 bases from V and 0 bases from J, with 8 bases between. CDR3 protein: CASRTGLNTEAFF. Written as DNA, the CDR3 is TGTGCCAGCAGAACGGGGTTGAACACTGAAGCTTTCTTT.

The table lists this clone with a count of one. CDR3 amino acids: CASSGGNTIYF. The DNA of the CDR3 is TGTGCCAGCTCCGGGGGAAACACCATATATTTT. The chain carries TRBV6-5 and TRBJ1-3; D call uncertain. The CDR3 has 11 residues. V was cut by 8 bases and J by 4 bases, with 6 bases left in between. Germline V gives CDR1 MNHEY, CDR2 SVGAGI.

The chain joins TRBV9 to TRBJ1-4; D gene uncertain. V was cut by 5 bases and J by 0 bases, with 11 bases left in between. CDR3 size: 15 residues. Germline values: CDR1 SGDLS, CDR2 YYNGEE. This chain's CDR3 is CASSGREATNEKLFF. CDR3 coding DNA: TGTGCCAGCAGTGGAAGGGAGGCAACTAATGAAAAACTGTTTTTT.

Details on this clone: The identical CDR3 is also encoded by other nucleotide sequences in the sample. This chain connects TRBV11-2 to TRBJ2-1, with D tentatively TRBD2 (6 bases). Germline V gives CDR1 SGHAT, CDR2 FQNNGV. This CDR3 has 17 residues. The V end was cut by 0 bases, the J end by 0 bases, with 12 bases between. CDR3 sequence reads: CASSLEGRGSSYNEQFF. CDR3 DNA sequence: TGTGCCAGCAGCTTAGAGGGGCGGGGAAGCTCCTACAATGAGCAGTTCTTC. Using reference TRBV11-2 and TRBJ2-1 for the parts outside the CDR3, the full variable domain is EAGVAQSPRYKIIEKRQSVAFWCNPISGHATLYWYQQILGQGPKLLIQFQNNGVVDDSQLPKDRFSAERLKGVDSTLKIQPAKLEDSAVYLCASSLEGRGSSYNEQFFGPGTRLTVL.

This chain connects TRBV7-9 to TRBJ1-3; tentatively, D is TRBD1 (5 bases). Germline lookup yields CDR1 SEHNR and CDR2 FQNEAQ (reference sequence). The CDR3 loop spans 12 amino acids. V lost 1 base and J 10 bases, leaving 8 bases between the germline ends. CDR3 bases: TGTGCCAGCAGCTTAGATAAGGGGACCATATATTTT. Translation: CASSLDKGTIYF.

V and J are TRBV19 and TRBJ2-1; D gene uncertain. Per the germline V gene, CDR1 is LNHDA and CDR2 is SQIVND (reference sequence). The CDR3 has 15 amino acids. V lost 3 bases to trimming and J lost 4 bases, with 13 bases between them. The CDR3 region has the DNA TGTGCCAGTAGTATTTTACCTGGCAATTACAATGAGCAGTTCTTC. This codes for CASSILPGNYNEQFF.

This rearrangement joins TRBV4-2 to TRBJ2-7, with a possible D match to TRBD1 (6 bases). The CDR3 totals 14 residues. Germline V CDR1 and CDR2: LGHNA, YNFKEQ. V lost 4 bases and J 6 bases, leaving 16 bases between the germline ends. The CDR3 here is CASSPESGVSEQYF. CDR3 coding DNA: TGTGCCAGCAGCCCAGAGTCAGGGGTCTCCGAGCAGTACTTC.

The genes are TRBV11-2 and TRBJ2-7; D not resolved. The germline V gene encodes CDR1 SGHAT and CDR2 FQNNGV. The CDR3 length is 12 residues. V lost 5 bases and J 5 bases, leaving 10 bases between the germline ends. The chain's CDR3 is CASSLRGDEQYF. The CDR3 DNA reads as TGTGCCAGCAGCCTGCGAGGTGACGAGCAGTACTTC.

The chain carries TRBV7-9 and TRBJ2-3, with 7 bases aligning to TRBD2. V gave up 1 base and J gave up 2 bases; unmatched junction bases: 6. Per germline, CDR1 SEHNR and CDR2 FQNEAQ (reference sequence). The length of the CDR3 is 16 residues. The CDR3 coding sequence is TGTGCCAGCAGCTTAGGGGAGGGAACCCACACAGATACGCAGTATTTT. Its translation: CASSLGEGTHTDTQYF.

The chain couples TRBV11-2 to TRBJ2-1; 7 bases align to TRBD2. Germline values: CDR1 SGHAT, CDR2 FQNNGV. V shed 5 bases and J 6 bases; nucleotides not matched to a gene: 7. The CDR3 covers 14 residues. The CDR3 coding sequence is TGTGCCAGCAGCACGAGCGGGGCCCTCAATGAGCAGTTCTTC. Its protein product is CASSTSGALNEQFF. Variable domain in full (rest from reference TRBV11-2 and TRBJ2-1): EAGVAQSPRYKIIEKRQSVAFWCNPISGHATLYWYQQILGQGPKLLIQFQNNGVVDDSQLPKDRFSAERLKGVDSTLKIQPAKLEDSAVYLCASSTSGALNEQFFGPGTRLTVL.

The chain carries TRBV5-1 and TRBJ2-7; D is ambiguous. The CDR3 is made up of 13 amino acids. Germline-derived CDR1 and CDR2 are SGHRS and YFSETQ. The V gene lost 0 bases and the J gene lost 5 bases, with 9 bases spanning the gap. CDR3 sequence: CASSLVPGNEQYF. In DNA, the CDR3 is TGCGCCAGCAGCTTGGTACCCGGTAACGAGCAGTACTTC. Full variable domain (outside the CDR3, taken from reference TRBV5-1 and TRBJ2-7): KAGVTQTPRYLIKTRGQQVTLSCSPISGHRSVSWYQQTPGQGLQFLFEYFSETQRNKGNFPGRFSGRQFSNSRSEMNVSTLELGDSALYLCASSLVPGNEQYFGPGTRLTVT.

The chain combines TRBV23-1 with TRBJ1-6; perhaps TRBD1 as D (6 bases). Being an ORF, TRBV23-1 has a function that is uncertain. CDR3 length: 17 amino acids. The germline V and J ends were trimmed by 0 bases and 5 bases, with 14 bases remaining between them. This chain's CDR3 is CASSQSRQVANNSPLHF. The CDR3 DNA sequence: TGCGCCAGCAGTCAATCCCGACAGGTGGCGAATAATTCACCCCTCCACTTT.

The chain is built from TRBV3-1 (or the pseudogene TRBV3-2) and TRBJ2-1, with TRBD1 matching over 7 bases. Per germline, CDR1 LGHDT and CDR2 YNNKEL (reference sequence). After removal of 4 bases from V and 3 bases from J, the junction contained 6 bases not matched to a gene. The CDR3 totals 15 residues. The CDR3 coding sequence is TGTGCCAGCAGCCTTGACAGGGCCGGCTACAATGAGCAGTTCTTC. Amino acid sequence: CASSLDRAGYNEQFF.

The CDR3 DNA reads TGTGCCAGCAGCTTGGTTGGGCCTGCCGGTAATGAAAAACTGTTTTTT. This gives the protein CASSLVGPAGNEKLFF. V usage is TRBV11-2 and J usage is TRBJ1-4; the D is unclear. The V end lost 3 bases, the J end lost 4 bases, and 15 bases lay between the germline ends. CDR3 size: 16 residues. Germline V gives CDR1 SGHAT, CDR2 FQNNGV.

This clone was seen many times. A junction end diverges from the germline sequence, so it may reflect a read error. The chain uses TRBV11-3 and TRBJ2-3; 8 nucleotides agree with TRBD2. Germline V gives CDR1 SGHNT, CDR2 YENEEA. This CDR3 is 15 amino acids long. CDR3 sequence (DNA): TGTGCCAGCAGCCTAGAGGGGCTAGCGGGTGATACGCAGTATTTT. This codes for CASSLEGLAGDTQYF.

The CDR3 DNA sequence: TGTGCCAGCTCACCAGAGGGAGCGGGGACTGAAGCTTTCTTT. Its translation: CASSPEGAGTEAFF. The V and J genes are TRBV18 and TRBJ1-1, with D hard to call. CDR1 is KGHSH, CDR2 LQKENI, per germline. V was cut by 2 bases and J by 5 bases, with 12 bases left in between. This CDR3 is 14 amino acids long.

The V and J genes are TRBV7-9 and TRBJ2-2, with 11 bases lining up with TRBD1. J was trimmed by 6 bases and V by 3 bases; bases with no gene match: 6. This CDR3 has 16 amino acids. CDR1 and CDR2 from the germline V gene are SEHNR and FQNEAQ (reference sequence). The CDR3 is CASSFGQGAHPGELFF. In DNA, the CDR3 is TGTGCCAGCAGCTTCGGACAGGGGGCGCATCCCGGGGAGCTGTTTTTT.

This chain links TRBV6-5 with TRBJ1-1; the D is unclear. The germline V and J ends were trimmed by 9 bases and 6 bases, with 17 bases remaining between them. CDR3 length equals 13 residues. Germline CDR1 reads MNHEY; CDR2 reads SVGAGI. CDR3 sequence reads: CASALWSGSEAFF. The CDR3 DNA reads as TGTGCCAGTGCTCTTTGGTCGGGTTCTGAAGCTTTCTTT.

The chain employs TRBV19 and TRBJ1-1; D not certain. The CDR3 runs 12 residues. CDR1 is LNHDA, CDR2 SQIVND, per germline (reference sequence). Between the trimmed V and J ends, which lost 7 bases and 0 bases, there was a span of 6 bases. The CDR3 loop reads CASIGVNTEAFF. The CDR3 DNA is TGTGCCAGTATTGGAGTGAACACTGAAGCTTTCTTT. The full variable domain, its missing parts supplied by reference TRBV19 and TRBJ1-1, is DGGITQSPKYLFRKEGQNVTLSCEQNLNHDAMYWYRQDPGQGLRLIYYSQIVNDFQKGDIAEGYSVSREKKESFPLTVTSAQKNPTAFYLCASIGVNTEAFFGQGTRLTVV.

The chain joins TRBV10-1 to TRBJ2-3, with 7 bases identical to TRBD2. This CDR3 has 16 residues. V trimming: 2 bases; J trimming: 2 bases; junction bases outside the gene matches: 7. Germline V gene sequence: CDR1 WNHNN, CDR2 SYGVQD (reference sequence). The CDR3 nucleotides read TGCGCCAGCAGTGAGGGGGTAGCGGGCCTCACAGATACGCAGTATTTT. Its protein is CASSEGVAGLTDTQYF.

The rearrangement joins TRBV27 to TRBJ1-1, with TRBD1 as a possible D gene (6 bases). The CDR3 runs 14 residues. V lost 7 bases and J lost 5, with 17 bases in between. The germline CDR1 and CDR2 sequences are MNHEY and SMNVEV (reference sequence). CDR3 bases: TGTGCCAGCACCGATGCCAGGGGAGGGACTGAAGCTTTCTTT. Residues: CASTDARGGTEAFF.

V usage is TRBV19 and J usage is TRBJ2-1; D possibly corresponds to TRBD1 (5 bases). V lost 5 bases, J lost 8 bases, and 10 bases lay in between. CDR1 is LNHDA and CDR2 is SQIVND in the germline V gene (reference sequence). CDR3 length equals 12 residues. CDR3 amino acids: CASSSWGYEQFF. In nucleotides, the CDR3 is TGTGCCAGTAGTTCATGGGGCTATGAGCAGTTCTTC. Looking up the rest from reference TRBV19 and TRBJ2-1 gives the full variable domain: DGGITQSPKYLFRKEGQNVTLSCEQNLNHDAMYWYRQDPGQGLRLIYYSQIVNDFQKGDIAEGYSVSREKKESFPLTVTSAQKNPTAFYLCASSSWGYEQFFGPGTRLTVL.

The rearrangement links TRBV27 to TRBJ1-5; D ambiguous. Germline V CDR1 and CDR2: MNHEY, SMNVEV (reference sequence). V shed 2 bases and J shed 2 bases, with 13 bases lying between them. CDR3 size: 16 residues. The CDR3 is CASSLSTSFGNQPQHF. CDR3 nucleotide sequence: TGTGCCAGCAGTTTAAGTACGAGCTTCGGCAATCAGCCCCAGCATTTT.

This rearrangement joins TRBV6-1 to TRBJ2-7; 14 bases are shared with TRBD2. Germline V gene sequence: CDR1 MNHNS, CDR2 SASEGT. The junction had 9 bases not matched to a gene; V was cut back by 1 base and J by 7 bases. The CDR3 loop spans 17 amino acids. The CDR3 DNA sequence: TGTGCCAGCAGTGAAGATGGGACTAGCGGGGGACCCTGGGAGCAGTACTTC. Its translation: CASSEDGTSGGPWEQYF.

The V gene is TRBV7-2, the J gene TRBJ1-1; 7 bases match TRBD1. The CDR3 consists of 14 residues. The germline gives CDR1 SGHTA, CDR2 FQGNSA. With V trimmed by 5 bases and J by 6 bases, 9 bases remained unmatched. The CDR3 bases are TGTGCCAGCAGCACCTCAGGGGGGCGATCTGAAGCTTTCTTT. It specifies CASSTSGGRSEAFF.

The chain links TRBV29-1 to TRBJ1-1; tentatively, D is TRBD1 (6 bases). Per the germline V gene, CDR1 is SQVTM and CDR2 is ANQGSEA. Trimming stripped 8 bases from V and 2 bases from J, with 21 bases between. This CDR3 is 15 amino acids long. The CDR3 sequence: CSIKEAGALNTEAFF. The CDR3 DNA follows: TGCAGCATCAAAGAGGCAGGGGCTCTCAACACTGAAGCTTTCTTT. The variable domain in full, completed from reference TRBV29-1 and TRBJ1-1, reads SAVISQKPSRDICQRGTSLTIQCQVDSQVTMMFWYRQQPGQSLTLIATANQGSEATYESGFVIDKFPISRPNLTFSTLTVSNMSPEDSSIYLCSIKEAGALNTEAFFGQGTRLTVV.